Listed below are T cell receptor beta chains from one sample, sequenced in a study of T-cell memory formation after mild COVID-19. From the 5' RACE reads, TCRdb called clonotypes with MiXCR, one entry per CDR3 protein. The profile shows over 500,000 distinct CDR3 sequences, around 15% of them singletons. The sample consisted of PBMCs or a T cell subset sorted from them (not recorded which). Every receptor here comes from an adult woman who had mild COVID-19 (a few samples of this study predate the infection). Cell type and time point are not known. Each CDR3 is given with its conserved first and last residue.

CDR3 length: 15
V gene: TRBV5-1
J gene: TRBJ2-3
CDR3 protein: CASSLTGQGKDTQYF

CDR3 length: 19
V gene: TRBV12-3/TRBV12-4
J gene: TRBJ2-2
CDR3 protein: CASSLATSGRSVRSGELFF

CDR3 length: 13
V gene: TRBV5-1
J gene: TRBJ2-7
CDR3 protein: CASSPLWGYEQYF

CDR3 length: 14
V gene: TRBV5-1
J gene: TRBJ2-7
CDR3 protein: CASSLAGGMEEQYF

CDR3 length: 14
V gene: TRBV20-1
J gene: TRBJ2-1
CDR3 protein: CSVPGLADYNEQFF

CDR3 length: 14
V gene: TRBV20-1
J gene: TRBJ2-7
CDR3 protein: CSASPQRGAYEQYF

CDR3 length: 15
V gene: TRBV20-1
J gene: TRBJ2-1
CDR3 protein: CSSDRLSWYYNEQFF

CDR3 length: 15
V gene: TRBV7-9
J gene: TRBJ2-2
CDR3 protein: CASSHSNRNTGELFF

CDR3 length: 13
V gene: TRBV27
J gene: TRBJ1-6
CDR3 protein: CASKGRGNSPLHF

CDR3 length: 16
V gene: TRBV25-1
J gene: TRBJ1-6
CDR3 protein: CASSENRDPNNSPLHF

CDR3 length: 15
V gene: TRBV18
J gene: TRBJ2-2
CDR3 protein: CASSPAAEQTGELFF

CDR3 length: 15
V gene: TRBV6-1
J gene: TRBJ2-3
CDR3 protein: CASSRLAGGFDTQYF

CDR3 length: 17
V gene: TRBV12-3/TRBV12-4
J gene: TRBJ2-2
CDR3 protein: CASSFAWTSGFTGELFF

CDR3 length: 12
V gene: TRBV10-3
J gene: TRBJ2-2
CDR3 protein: CAIGQDIGELFF

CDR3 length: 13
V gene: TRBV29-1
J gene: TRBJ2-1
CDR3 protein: CSVLLALYNEQFF

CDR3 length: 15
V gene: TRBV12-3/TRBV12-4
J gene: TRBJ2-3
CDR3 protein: CASSLRDRYTDTQYF

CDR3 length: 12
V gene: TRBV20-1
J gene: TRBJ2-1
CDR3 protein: CSARGLASEQFF

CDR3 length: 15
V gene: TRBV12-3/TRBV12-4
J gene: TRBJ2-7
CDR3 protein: CASSSPGTSAYEQYF

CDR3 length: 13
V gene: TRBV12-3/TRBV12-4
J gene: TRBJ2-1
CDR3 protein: CASKDLTDNEQFF

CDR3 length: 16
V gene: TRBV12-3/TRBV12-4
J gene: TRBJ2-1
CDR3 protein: CASSLRGGGTYNEQFF

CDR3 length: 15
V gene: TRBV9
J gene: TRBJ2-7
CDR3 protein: CASSETGQAGDEQYF

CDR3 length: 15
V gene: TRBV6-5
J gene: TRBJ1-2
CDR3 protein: CASSYRLHRDGGYTF

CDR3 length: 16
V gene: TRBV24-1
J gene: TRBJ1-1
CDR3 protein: CATSDSRPVGNTEAFF

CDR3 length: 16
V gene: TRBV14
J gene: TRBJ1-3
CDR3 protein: CASSQAGQGARNTIYF

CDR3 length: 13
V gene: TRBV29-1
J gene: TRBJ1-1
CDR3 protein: CSSKEGGSTEAFF

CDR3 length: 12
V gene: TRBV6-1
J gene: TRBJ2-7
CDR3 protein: CASSPRGGEQYF

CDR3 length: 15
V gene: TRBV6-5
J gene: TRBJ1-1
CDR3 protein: CASNKWGLKNTEAFF

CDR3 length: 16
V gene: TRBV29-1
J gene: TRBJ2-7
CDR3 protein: CSVEDAASRNPYEQYF

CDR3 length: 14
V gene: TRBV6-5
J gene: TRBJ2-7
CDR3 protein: CASSRTGSPYEQYF

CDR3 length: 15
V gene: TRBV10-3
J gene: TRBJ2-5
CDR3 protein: CAISGPGQGQETQYF

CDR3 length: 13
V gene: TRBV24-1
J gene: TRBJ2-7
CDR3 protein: CAIMVLPNNEQYF

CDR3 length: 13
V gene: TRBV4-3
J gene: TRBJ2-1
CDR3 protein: CASSQSTQSSQFF